The rows below give T cell receptor beta chains drawn from one sample of a study of shared clonotypes between healthy human individuals. Produced via immunoSEQ multiplex PCR; TCRdb's table is partial and in-frame only. The sample lists millions of clones; 95% were seen once. Sequencing input: naive CD4+ T cells sorted from blood. These receptors all stem from a man aged 18 to 35 in good health. Both conserved end residues are part of each CDR3.

v_gene: TRBV9; CDR3aa: CASSLAGGNSPLHF
v_gene: TRBV27; CDR3aa: CASKLAGLEGAYEQYF
v_gene: TRBV30; CDR3aa: CAWSVGGDGELFF
v_gene: TRBV29-1; CDR3aa: CSVVVGNTQYF
v_gene: TRBV6-6; CDR3aa: CATRTGSSSGNTIYF
v_gene: TRBV19; CDR3aa: CASSSLAGVKTQYF
v_gene: TRBV27; CDR3aa: CASSLTGSNQPQHF
v_gene: TRBV4-1; CDR3aa: CASSRTGTNTGELFF
v_gene: TRBV11-2; CDR3aa: CASSAGTAYNEQFF
v_gene: TRBV27; CDR3aa: CASTHRAGINNSPLHF
v_gene: TRBV7-3; CDR3aa: CASSVYSSGANVLTF
v_gene: TRBV5-1; CDR3aa: CARAVYEQYF